These 5 T cell receptor beta chains came from one sample sequenced in a study of sequential checkpoint blockade in melanoma (dated by TCRdb to about 2019). Preparation of the library involved the immunoSEQ multiplex PCR assay. Here the immuneACCESS table is served through TCRdb, limited to in-frame sequences with V and J called. Missing clones are a known gap in these copies; in checked studies unresolved V genes cover under half, and the rest lacks a known reason. The sample data list about 27,000 clones, and around 77% of these were observed just once. 13% of the sample lies in the top ten. The treatment or condition label of this sample denotes: randomized to nivolumab then ipilimumab (arm A) or the reverse (arm B). This sample comprised CD8+ T cells sorted from blood (inferred from file names), obtained from a patient given nivolumab and ipilimumab in sequence. The receptors here all came from a human donor with melanoma.

The chain carries TRBV5-1 and TRBJ2-3, with 8 bases aligning to TRBD1. The CDR3 is 15 amino acids. The germline gives CDR1 SGHRS, CDR2 YFSETQ. The junction had 2 bases not matched to a gene; V was cut back by 2 bases and J by 0 bases. CDR3: CASSLTGGSTDTQYF. In DNA, the CDR3 is TGCGCCAGCAGCTTAACAGGGGGTAGCACAGATACGCAGTATTTT.

This chain joins TRBV5-6 and TRBJ2-5; maybe TRBD2 (5 bases). Trimming took 0 bases from V and 8 from J, leaving 11 bases between them. The CDR3 sequence is 13 residues long. Germline assignment: CDR1 SGHDT and CDR2 YYEEEE. CDR3 region: CASSLELAQTQYF. The DNA for the CDR3 is TGTGCCAGCAGCTTGGAGCTAGCCCAAACCCAGTACTTC.

The chain is built from TRBV4-3 and TRBJ2-3, with TRBD2 identical over 7 bases. V gave up 0 bases and J gave up 0 bases; unmatched junction bases: 9. The CDR3 covers 18 residues. The germline V gene has CDR1 LGHNA and CDR2 YSLEER. CDR3 DNA sequence: TGCGCCAGCAGCCAAGAAATCGGGCTAGCGGTTAGCACAGATACGCAGTATTTT. Translating gives CASSQEIGLAVSTDTQYF.

The chain uses TRBV6-5 and TRBJ1-2; D remains ambiguous. This CDR3 comprises 14 residues. CDR1 and CDR2 from the germline V gene are MNHEY and SVGAGI. Trimming pared 10 bases from V and 4 bases from J, leaving 19 bases between. The CDR3 loop reads CANQWAEIIYGYTF. The CDR3 DNA is TGTGCCAACCAGTGGGCAGAAATAATCTATGGCTACACCTTC.

The rearrangement joins TRBV5-8 to TRBJ2-1; D uncertain. Germline V gene sequence: CDR1 SGHTS, CDR2 YDEGEE. The CDR3 is 18 residues long. V lost 2 bases to trimming and J lost 2 bases, with 20 bases between them. The CDR3 coding sequence is TGTGCCAGCAGCTTAAGTATCGGCGAACTACCGACCTACAATGAGCAGTTCTTC. As protein: CASSLSIGELPTYNEQFF.